The table lists the clone carrying this T cell receptor beta chain with many counts. This sample stems from a study of regulatory T cells in long-lasting Graves disease. For TCR beta, libraries came from iRepertoire HTBI primers and Arm-PCR of CDR3 regions. TCRdb re-called the multiplex PCR reads with MiXCR, one entry per CDR3 protein. Among around 250,000 distinct CDR3 sequences listed, about 17% were seen once. Germline CDR1 reads SEHNR; CDR2 reads FQNEAQ (reference sequence). Trimming removed 3 bases from V and 1 base from J, with 6 bases in between. The CDR3 loop spans 13 amino acids. The time point: newly diagnosed GD, antithyroid drugs for less than 3 months. From PBMCs, RNA was extracted and then used to make the TCR library. An endocrinology department in Xi'an, China, supplied the patients. The data also belong to a second study, concerning T cells in Graves' hyperthyroidism and ophthalmopathy.

The chain employs TRBV7-9 and TRBJ1-2; D is unresolved. Specimen: peripheral blood mononuclear cells (PBMCs), collected at new diagnosis, from a patient treated with antithyroid drugs. The receptor was derived from a woman younger than 45 with Graves disease. The CDR3 region is CASSLRDNYGYTF. CDR3 sequence (DNA): TGTGCCAGCAGCTTGCGGGATAACTATGGCTACACCTTC.